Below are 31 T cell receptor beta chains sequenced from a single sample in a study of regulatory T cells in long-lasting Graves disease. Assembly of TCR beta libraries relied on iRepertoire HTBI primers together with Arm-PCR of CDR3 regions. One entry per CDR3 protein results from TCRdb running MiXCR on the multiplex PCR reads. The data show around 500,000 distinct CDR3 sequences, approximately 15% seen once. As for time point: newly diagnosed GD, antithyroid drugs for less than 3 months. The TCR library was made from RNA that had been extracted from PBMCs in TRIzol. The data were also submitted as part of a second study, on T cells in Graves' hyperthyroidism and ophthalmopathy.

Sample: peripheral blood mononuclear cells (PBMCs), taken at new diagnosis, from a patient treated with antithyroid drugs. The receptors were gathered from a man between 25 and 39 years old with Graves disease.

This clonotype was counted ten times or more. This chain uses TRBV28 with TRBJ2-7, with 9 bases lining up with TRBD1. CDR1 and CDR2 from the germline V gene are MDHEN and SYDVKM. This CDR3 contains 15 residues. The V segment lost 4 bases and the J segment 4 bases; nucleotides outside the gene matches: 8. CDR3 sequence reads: CASSSPGTGIYEQYF. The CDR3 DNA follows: TGTGCCAGCAGTTCGCCCGGGACAGGGATATACGAGCAGTACTTC.

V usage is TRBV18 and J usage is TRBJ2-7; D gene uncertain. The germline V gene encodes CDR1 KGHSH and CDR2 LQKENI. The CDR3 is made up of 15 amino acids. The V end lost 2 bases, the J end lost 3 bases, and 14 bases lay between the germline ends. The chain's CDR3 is CASSPGFTPNYEQYF. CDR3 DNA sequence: TGTGCCAGCTCACCAGGTTTCACTCCAAACTACGAGCAGTACTTC.

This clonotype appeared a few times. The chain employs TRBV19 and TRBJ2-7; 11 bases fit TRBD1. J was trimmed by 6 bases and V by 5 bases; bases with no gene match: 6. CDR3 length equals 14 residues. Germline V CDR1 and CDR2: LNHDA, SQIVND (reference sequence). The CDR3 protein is CASSAWTGGAEQYF. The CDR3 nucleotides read TGTGCCAGTAGTGCCTGGACAGGGGGCGCCGAGCAGTACTTC.

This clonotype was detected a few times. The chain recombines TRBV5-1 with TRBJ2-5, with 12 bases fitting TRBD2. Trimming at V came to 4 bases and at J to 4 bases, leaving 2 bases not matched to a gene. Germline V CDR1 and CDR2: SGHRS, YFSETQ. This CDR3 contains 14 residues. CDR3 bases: TGCGCCAGCAGCCAGACTAGCGGGGGAGAGACCCAGTACTTC. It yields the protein CASSQTSGGETQYF.

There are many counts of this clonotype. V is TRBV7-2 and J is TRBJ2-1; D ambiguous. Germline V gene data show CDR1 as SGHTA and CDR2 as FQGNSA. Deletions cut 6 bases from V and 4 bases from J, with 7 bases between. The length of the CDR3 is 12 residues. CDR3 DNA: TGTGCCAGCAGTCCAACGTACAATGAGCAGTTCTTC. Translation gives CASSPTYNEQFF.

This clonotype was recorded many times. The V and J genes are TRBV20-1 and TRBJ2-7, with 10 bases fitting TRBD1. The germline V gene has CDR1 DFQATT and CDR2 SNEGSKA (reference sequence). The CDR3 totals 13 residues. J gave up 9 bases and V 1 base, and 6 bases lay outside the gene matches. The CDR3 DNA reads TGCAGTGCTAGAGGGACAGGGGGTCTACCGCAGTACTTC. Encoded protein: CSARGTGGLPQYF.

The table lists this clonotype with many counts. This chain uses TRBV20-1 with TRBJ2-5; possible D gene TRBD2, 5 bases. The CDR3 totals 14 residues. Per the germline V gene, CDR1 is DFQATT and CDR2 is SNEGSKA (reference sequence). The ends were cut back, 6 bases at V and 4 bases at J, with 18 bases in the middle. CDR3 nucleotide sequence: TGCAGTGCGTCCCGGCTAGGAGCGGCAGAGACCCAGTACTTC. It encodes CSASRLGAAETQYF.

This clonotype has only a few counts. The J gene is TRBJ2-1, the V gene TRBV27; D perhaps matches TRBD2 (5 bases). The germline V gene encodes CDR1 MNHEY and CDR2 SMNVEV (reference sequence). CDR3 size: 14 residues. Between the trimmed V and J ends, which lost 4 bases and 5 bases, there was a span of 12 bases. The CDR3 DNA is TGTGCCAGCAGTTCACTAGTTCTCCACAATGAGCAGTTCTTC. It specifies CASSSLVLHNEQFF.

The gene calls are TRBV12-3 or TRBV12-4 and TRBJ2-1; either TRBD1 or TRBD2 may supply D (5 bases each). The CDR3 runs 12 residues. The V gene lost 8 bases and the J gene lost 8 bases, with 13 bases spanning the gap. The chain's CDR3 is CASSLWDHEQFF. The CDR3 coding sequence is TGTGCCAGCTCCCTGTGGGACCATGAGCAGTTCTTC.

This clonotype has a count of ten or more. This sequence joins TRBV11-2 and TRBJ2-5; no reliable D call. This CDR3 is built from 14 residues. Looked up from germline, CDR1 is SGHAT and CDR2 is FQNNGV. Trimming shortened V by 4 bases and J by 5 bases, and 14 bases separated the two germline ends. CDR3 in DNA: TGTGCCAGCAGCTCTCCGGCACTCCGTGAGACCCAGTACTTC. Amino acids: CASSSPALRETQYF.

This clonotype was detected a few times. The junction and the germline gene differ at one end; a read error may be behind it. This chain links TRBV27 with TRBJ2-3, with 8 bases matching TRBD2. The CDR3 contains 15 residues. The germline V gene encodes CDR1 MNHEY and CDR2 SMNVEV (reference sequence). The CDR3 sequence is CACSLLLAGRDTQYF. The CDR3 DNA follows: TGTGCCTGCAGTTTACTGCTAGCGGGTAGAGATACGCAGTATTTT.

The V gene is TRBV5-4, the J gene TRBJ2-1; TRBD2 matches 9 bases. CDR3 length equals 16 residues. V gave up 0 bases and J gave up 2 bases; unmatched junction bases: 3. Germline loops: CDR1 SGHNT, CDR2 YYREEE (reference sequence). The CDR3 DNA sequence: TGTGCCAGCAGCTTGGGCGGCGGGAGGGCCTACAATGAGCAGTTCTTC. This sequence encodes CASSLGGGRAYNEQFF.

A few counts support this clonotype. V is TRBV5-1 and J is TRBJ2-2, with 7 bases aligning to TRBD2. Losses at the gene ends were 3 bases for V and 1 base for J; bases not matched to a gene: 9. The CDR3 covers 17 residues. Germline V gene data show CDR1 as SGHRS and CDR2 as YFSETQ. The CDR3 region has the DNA TGCGCCAGCAGCTCCCGGCGGGTAGCGGGGAACACCGGGGAGCTGTTTTTT. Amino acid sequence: CASSSRRVAGNTGELFF.

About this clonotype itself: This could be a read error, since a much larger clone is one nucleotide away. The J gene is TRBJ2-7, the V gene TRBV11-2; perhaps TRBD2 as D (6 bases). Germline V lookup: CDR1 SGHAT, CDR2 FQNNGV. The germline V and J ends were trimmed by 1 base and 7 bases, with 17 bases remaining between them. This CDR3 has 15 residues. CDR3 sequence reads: CASSLAGLSYNEQYF. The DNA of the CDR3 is TGTGCCAGCAGCTTAGCGGGACTCTCCTACAATGAGCAGTACTTC.

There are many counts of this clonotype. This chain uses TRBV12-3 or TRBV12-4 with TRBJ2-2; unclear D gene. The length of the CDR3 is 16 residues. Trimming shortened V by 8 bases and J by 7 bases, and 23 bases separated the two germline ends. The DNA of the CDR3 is TGTGCCAGCCTTCCCTTTAACAGCGTACAGTTCGGGGAGCTGTTTTTT. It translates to CASLPFNSVQFGELFF.

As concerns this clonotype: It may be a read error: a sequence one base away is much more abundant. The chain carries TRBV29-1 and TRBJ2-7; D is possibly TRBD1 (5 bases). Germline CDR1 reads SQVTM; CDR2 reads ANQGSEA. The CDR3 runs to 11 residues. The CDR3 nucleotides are TGCAGCGCTGAACGACAGCACGAGCAGTACTTC. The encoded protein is CSAERQHEQYF.

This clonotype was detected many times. This CDR3 is CASSAGLAGSDTQYF. The CDR3 DNA follows: TGTGCCAGCAGTGCCGGACTAGCGGGATCGGATACGCAGTATTTT. V gene TRBV2 combines with J gene TRBJ2-3; 12 bases are shared with TRBD2. The germline V gene encodes CDR1 SNHLY and CDR2 FYNNEI. The CDR3 is 15 amino acids. The V segment lost 4 bases and the J segment 6 bases; nucleotides outside the gene matches: 5.

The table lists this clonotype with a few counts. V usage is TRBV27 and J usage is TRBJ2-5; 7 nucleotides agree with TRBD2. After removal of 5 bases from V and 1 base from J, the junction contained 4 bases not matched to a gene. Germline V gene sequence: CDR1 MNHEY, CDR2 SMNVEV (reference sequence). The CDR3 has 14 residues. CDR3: CASSELATQETQYF. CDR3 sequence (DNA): TGTGCCAGCAGTGAACTAGCGACCCAAGAGACCCAGTACTTC.

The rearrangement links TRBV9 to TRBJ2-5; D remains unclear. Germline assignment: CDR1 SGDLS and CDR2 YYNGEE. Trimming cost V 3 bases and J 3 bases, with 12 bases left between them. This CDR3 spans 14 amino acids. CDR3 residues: CASSGPSAEETQYF. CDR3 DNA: TGTGCCAGCAGCGGCCCCAGCGCCGAAGAGACCCAGTACTTC.

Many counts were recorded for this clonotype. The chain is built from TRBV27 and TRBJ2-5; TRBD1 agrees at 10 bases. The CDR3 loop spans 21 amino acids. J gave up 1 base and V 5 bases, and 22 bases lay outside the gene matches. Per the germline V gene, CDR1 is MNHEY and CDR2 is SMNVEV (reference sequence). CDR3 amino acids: CASSNFPDRGPTSTPQETQYF. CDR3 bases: TGTGCCAGCAGTAACTTCCCTGACAGGGGGCCCACAAGCACCCCCCAAGAGACCCAGTACTTC.

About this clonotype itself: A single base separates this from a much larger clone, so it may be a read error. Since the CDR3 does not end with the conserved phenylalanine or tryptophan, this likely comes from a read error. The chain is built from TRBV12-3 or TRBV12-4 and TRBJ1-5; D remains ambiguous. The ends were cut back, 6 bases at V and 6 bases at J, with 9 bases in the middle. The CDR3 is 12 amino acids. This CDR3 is CASRVGSQPQHL. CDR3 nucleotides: TGTGCCAGCAGGGTCGGGTCTCAGCCCCAGCATCTT.

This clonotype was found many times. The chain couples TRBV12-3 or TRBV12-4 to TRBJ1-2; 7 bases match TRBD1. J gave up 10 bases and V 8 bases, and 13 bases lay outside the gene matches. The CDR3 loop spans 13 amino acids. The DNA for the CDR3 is TGTGCCAGCGCTTCCCCAACAGGGGCCGACTACACCTTC. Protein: CASASPTGADYTF.

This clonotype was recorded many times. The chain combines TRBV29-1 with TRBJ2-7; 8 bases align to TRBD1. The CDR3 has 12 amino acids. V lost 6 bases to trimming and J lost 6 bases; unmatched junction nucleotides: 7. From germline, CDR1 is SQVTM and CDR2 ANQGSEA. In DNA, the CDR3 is TGCAGCGTCGCCAGGGGGCTCGGCGAGCAGTACTTC. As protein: CSVARGLGEQYF.

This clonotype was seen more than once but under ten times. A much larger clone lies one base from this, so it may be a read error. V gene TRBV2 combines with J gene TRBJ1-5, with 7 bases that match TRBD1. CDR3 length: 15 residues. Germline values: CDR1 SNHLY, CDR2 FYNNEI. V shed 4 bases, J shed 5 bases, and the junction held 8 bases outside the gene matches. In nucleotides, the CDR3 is TGTGCCAGCAGTGGCCAGGGACAGAGCGATCAGCCCCAGCATTTT. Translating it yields CASSGQGQSDQPQHF.

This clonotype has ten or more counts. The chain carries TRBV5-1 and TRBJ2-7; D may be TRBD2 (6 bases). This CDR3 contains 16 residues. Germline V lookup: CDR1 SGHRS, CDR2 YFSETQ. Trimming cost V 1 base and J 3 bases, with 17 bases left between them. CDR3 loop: CASSLRAGRTNYEQYF. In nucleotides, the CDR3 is TGCGCCAGCAGCTTGAGGGCCGGGAGAACTAACTACGAGCAGTACTTC.

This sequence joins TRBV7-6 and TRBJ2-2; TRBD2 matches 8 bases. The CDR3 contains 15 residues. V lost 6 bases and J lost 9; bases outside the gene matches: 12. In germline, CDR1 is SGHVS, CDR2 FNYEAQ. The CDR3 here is CASRTDLAGNRELFF. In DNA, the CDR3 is TGTGCCAGCAGAACCGATTTAGCGGGAAATAGGGAGCTGTTTTTT.

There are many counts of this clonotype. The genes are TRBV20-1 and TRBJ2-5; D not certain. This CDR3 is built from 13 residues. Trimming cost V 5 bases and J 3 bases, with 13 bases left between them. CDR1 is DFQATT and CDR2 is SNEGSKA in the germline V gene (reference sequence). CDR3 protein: CSAPSWEEETQYF. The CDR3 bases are TGCAGTGCTCCCAGTTGGGAAGAAGAGACCCAGTACTTC.

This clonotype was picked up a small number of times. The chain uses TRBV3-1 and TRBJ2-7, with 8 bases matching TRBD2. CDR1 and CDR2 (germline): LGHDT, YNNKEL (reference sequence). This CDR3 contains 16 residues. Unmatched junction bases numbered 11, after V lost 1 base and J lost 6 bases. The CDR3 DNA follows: TGTGCCAGCAGCCAAGGGAGACTAGCGCCGCTCGGCGAGCAGTACTTC. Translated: CASSQGRLAPLGEQYF.

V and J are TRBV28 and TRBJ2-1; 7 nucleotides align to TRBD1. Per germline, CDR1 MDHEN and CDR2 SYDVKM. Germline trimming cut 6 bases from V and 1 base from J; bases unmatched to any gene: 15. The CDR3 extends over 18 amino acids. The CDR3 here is CASSLHKRQGPSYNEQFF. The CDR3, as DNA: TGTGCCAGCAGCCTACATAAAAGACAGGGACCGTCCTACAATGAGCAGTTCTTC.

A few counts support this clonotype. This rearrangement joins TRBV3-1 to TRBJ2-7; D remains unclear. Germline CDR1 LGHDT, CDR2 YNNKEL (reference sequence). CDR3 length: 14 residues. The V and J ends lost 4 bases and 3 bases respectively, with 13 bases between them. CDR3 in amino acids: CASSPTADNYEQYF. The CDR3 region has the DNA TGTGCCAGCAGCCCCACGGCAGATAACTACGAGCAGTACTTC.

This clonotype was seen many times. This CDR3 reads CASSSPRPMTGARIYEQYF. The CDR3 DNA is TGTGCCAGCAGTTCACCCCGGCCCATGACAGGGGCGAGGATCTACGAGCAGTACTTC. This chain links TRBV28 with TRBJ2-7; 8 nucleotides align to TRBD1. The germline V gene encodes CDR1 MDHEN and CDR2 SYDVKM. Trimming at V came to 4 bases and at J to 3 bases, leaving 20 bases not matched to a gene. The CDR3 totals 19 residues.